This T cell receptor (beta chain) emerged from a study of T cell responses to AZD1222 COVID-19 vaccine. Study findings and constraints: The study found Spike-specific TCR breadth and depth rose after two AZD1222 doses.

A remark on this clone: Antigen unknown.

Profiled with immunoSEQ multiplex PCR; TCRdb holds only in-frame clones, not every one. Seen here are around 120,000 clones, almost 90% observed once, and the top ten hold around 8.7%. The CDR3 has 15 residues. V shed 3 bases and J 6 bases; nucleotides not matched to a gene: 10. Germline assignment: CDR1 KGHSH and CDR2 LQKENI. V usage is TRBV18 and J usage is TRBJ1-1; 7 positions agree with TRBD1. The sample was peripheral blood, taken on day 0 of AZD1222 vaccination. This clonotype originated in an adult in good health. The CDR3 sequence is CASSPSDRVTSEAFF. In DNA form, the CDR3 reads TGTGCCAGCTCACCGAGCGACAGGGTAACCTCTGAAGCTTTCTTT. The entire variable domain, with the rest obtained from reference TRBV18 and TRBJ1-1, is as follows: NAGVMQNPRHLVRRRGQEARLRCSPMKGHSHVYWYRQLPEEGLKFMVYLQKENIIDESGMPKERFSAEFPKEGPSILRIQQVVRGDSAAYFCASSPSDRVTSEAFFGQGTRLTVV.